This TCR beta chain was recorded in a study of T-cell reconstitution after alpha-beta-depleted transplantation in children (TCRdb year 2016). With respect to the entire study: T-cell immune reconstitution after TCRalphabeta/CD19-depleted allogeneic hematopoietic cell transplantation in children was quantitatively tracked in the study by means of TCR repertoire profiling. Overall results and qualifications from the work: About two months after transplant, the apparently early recovery of alphabetaT-cell counts reportedly depended on just several hundred clones that had expanded rapidly and came from non-depleted graft cells. In some patients, the high TCRbeta diversity seen at day 60 was put down to recipient T cells and intrathymic progenitors that had survived conditioning. Over subsequent months, a decline in hyperexpanded clone frequencies was noted, and after one year, T-cell counts and TCRbeta diversity were mostly ascribed to newly produced T cells.

A distance of 12 bases separates the germline ends of V and J, which lose 3 bases and 4 bases respectively. The CDR3 starts with the cysteine, ends with the phenylalanine, and has 15 residues. Only the CDR3 portion is preserved as DNA: 45 bases, with reading frame beginning at the first base. In this sample, this clonotype turned up many times. This receptor's antigen is unknown. Base qualities are missing; no much larger clone stands one base away. The library relied on PCR. For sequencing, an Illumina HiSeq 2500 was employed. TCR libraries were prepared with molecular barcoding, using unique molecular identifiers to normalize TCRbeta repertoire quantification. TCRdb applied fastp at Q25 and MiXCR to the public reads, then kept only in-frame beta chains. Each CDR3 protein gets just one entry, which takes the most common genes and DNA from the rows behind it. For this sample there are about 1,000,000 distinct CDR3 sequences; 25% to 30% appear just once. The ten largest clonotypes hold roughly 31% of the sample.

Interpreted using the paper, the treatment or condition label stands for: allogeneic hematopoietic cell transplantation with graft depleted of TCRalphabeta T cells and CD19 B cells. The children who served as transplant recipients had been given grafts of TCRalphabeta/CD19-depleted allogeneic hematopoietic cells. The receptor comes from a boy in the first two years of life who had a stem cell transplant for SCID, so the T cells may come from the graft donor. The rearranged chain carries TRBV12-3 or TRBV12-4 and TRBJ2-2; a weak D assignment points to TRBD2 (5 bases agree). Here the sequenced sample was PBMCs, mostly from graft donor cells, taken 360 days after TCRalphabeta/CD19-depleted stem cell transplant. The CDR3 reads CASSFPGNSTGELFF. The nucleotide sequence is TGTGCCAGCAGTTTTCCGGGGAACTCCACCGGGGAGCTGTTTTTT.